The 9 T cell receptor beta chains reported below all come from one sample, sequenced in a study of T-cell reconstitution after alpha-beta-depleted transplantation in children. Preparation of the TCRbeta library involved a method that used unique molecular identifiers. TCRdb passed the PCR reads through MiXCR, listing each CDR3 protein once. The data hold around 580,000 distinct CDR3 sequences, with 23% observed a single time. The sample consisted of PBMCs, mostly from graft donor cells, taken 360 days after TCRalphabeta/CD19-depleted stem cell transplant. These receptors were collected from a boy younger than two who had a stem cell transplant for acute myeloid leukemia, so the T cells may come from the graft donor.

Comments on this clonotype: Possible read error: a much larger clone is one base away. The V gene is TRBV7-9, the J gene TRBJ2-7, with D perhaps TRBD2 (5 bases). Germline-derived CDR1 and CDR2 are SEHNR and FQNEAQ (reference sequence). This CDR3 has 14 amino acids. CDR3 nucleotide sequence: TGTTCCAGCACCCCGGCGGGTGGTCTACCAGAGCAGTACTTC. It yields the protein CSSTPAGGLPEQYF.

V gene TRBV12-3 or TRBV12-4 combines with J gene TRBJ2-1, with 11 bases lining up with TRBD1. This CDR3 comprises 15 residues. Trimming took 2 bases from V and 6 from J; bases not matched to a gene: 3. Written as DNA, the CDR3 is TGTGCCAGCAGTTTATTGGGACAGGGGGGCAATGAGCAGTTCTTC. Protein: CASSLLGQGGNEQFF.

This clonotype was detected many times. This sequence joins TRBV19 and TRBJ2-5; D might be TRBD2 (6 bases). Germline-derived CDR1 and CDR2 are LNHDA and SQIVND (reference sequence). Trimming took off 1 base at V and 5 bases at J, with 11 bases between the two ends. There are 14 residues in the CDR3. CDR3 DNA: TGTGCCAGTAGTATAGTAACAGGAGGGGAGACCCAGTACTTC. This sequence encodes CASSIVTGGETQYF.

In this sample, this clonotype turned up a few times. CDR3 nucleotide sequence: TGTGCCTGGATTACTAGCGGGGGGGCCCGGGAGACCCAGTACTTC. Amino acids: CAWITSGGARETQYF. This chain uses TRBV30 with TRBJ2-5; TRBD2 matches at 13 bases. Germline trimming cut 4 bases from V and 5 bases from J; bases unmatched to any gene: 7. The germline V gene encodes CDR1 GTSNPN and CDR2 SVGIG (reference sequence). The CDR3 contains 15 residues.

The V gene is TRBV18, the J gene TRBJ2-2, with D possibly being TRBD1 (6 bases). Germline V gives CDR1 KGHSH, CDR2 LQKENI. This CDR3 region has 16 residues. With 3 bases removed from V and 6 bases from J, the gap between germline ends came to 17 bases. This CDR3 is CASSPPGGEGAGELFF. The DNA of the CDR3 is TGTGCCAGCTCACCGCCCGGTGGCGAGGGGGCCGGGGAGCTGTTTTTT.

This rearrangement joins TRBV12-3 or TRBV12-4 to TRBJ2-3; a possible D gene is TRBD1 (5 bases). V lost 3 bases, J lost 2 bases, and 12 bases lay in between. This CDR3 is built from 15 residues. The CDR3 DNA reads TGTGCCAGCAGTTTCGGTTTTGGGGCCACAGATACGCAGTATTTT. Protein: CASSFGFGATDTQYF.

This clonotype was detected many times. The V call is TRBV12-3 or TRBV12-4, the J call TRBJ2-3; D gene uncertain. V was shortened by 6 bases and J by 7 bases, with 14 bases between the two germline ends. This CDR3 spans 13 amino acids. In nucleotides, the CDR3 is TGTGCCAGCAGCCCCCTGCAATCTAATACGCAGTATTTT. Encoded protein: CASSPLQSNTQYF.

This chain joins TRBV11-2 and TRBJ1-1; no firm D call. V lost 2 bases and J lost 2, with 12 bases in between. This CDR3 has 15 residues. Germline loops: CDR1 SGHAT, CDR2 FQNNGV. The CDR3 is CASSLTYTPNTEAFF. As DNA, the CDR3 is TGTGCCAGCAGCTTAACTTATACGCCCAACACTGAAGCTTTCTTT.

This chain connects TRBV3-1 to TRBJ1-5; 7 positions match TRBD1. The junction had 1 base not matched to a gene; V was cut back by 0 bases and J by 2 bases. Germline V CDR1 and CDR2: LGHDT, YNNKEL (reference sequence). This CDR3 has 15 amino acids. CDR3 coding DNA: TGTGCCAGCAGCCAAGATGGGACAGGCAATCAGCCCCAGCATTTT. Translation gives CASSQDGTGNQPQHF.